This T cell receptor (beta chain) was identified during a study of CD8 T cells in ankylosing spondylitis. By quantitative 5'-RACE with molecular barcodes, the TCR beta libraries were made. TCRdb re-analysed the 5' RACE reads in MiXCR, keeping a single row per CDR3 protein. The sample carries 300,000 to 400,000 distinct CDR3 sequences, roughly 14% recorded once. Study-level points and caveats: Clones linked to disease were reported to show significant enrichment in matched ankylosing spondylitis synovial fluid. Researchers report that disease-linked clones proved CD8+ and relatively rare in peripheral blood. Eight highly homologous variants formed a TCR beta motif that appeared characteristic of ankylosing spondylitis blood.

This clonotype was counted a single time. Its antigen remains unknown. Germline V gene sequence: CDR1 LGHDT, CDR2 YNNKEL (reference sequence). The CDR3 extends over 16 amino acids. The J segment lost 3 bases and the V segment lost 1 base, leaving 6 bases of the junction unmatched. Sequencing used blood, either unsorted or a sorted T cell fraction (not recorded which). The sequence was collected from a male donor with ankylosing spondylitis or in good health (not recorded which). The chain links TRBV3-1 to TRBJ2-3; 8 bases agree with TRBD2. The CDR3, as DNA: TGTGCCAGCAGCCAAGGGATTAGCGGGAAAACAGATACGCAGTATTTT. This encodes CASSQGISGKTDTQYF.